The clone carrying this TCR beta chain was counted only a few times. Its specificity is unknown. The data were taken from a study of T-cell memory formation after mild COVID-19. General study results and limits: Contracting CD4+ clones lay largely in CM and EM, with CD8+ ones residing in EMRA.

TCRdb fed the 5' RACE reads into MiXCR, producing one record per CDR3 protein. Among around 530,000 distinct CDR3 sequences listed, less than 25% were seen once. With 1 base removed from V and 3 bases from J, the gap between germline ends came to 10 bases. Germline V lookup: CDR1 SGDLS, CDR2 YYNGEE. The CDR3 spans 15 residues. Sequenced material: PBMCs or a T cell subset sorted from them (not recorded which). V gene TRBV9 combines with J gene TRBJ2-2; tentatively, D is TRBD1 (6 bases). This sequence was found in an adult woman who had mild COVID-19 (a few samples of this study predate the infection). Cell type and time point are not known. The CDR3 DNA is TGTGCCAGCAGCGTACAAGGGGGATACACCGGGGAGCTGTTTTTT. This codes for CASSVQGGYTGELFF.